The clone carrying this TCR beta chain is classed as medium-sized. This sample is drawn from a study of blood T cell repertoires in COVID-19. For the study at large: COVID-19 samples collected from the United States, Italy and Spain covered acute and convalescent phases.

The CDR3 is 15 residues long. V gave up 3 bases and J gave up 0 bases, with 9 bases separating them. Per germline, CDR1 SEHNR and CDR2 FQNEAQ (reference sequence). Original analysis: Using reference gene primer amplification, nucleated cell counts were estimated. The repertoire was sequenced with immunoSEQ multiplex PCR; TCRdb's copy has only in-frame clones and lacks some. Clonal size and the V and J genes are those of that table, whereas D and trimming came from the DNA. This sample yields 150,000 or so clones, of which around nine tenths are seen a single time; 15% to 20% belongs to the top ten. The chain joins TRBV7-9 to TRBJ1-3; D might be TRBD1 (6 bases). Sequencing used peripheral blood. The sequence came from a man aged 60 to 75 with active or convalescent COVID-19. Here the CDR3 DNA reads TGTGCCAGCAGCTTCGGACAGCACTCTGGAAACACCATATATTTT. This sequence encodes CASSFGQHSGNTIYF.